This T cell receptor beta chain stems from a study of blood T cell repertoires in COVID-19. About the study: Whether acute or convalescent, the COVID-19 samples came from the United States, Italy and Spain. The analysed material was cDNA or gDNA that came from T cells, B-cell-depleted T cells, or PBMCs.

The CDR3 spans 12 residues. The germline V gene has CDR1 MNHEY and CDR2 SVGAGI. The germline V and J ends were trimmed by 8 bases and 6 bases, with 13 bases remaining between them. In the source study's methods: Amplification from reference gene primers served as the basis for estimated nucleated cell counts. Sequencing used immunoSEQ multiplex PCR; TCRdb keeps in-frame clones, though not all of them. The DNA gave D and trimming, while V, J and clone size come from that table. This repertoire shows some 120,000 clones, about nine tenths found once; its top ten account for around 4.6%. Enrolment of Seattle patients took place during active infection, and they were followed longitudinally.

The V gene is TRBV6-5, the J gene TRBJ1-1; D perhaps matches TRBD1 (6 bases). Sequences were obtained from peripheral blood. The clonotype comes from a man aged 55 to 70 with COVID-19, enrolled during active disease. CDR3 loop: CASRQAVAEAFF. CDR3 coding DNA: TGTGCCAGCCGACAGGCTGTGGCTGAAGCTTTCTTT.